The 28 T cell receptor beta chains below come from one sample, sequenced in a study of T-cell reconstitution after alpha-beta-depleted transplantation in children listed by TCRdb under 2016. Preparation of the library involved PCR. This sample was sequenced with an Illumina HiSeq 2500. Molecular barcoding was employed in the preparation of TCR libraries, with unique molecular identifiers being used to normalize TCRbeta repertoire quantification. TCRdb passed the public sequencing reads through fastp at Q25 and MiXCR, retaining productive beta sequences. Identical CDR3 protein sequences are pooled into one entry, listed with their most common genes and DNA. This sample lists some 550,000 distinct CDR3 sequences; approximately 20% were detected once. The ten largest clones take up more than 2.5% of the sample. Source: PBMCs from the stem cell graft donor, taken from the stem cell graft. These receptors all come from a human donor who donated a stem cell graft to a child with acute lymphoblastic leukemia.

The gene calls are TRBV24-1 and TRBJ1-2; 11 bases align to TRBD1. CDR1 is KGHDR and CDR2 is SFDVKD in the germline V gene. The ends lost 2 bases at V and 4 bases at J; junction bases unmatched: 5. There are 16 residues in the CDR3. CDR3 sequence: CATSDSGQGAGYGYTF. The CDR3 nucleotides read TGTGCCACCAGTGATTCCGGACAGGGGGCGGGCTATGGCTACACCTTC.

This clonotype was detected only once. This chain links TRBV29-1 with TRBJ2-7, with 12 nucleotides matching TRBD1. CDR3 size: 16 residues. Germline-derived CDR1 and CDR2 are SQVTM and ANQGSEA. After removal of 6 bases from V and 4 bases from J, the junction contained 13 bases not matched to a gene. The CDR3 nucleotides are TGCAGCGTGACCGGGACAGGGGGCTTTAGGAGTTACGAGCAGTACTTC. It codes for CSVTGTGGFRSYEQYF.

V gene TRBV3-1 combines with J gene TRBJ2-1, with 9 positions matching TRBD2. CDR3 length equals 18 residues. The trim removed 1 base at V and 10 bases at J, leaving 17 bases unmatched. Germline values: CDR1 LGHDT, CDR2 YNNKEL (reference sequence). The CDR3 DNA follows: TGTGCCAGCAGCCAAGGCCTTCCGCTAGCGGGGATGGGTGGGGAGCAGTTCTTC. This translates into CASSQGLPLAGMGGEQFF.

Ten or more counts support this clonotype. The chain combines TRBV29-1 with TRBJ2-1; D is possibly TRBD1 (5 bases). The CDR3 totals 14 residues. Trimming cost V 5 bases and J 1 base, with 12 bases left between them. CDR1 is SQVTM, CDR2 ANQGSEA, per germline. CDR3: CSVYGQGSYNEQFF. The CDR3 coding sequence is TGCAGCGTTTACGGTCAGGGATCCTACAATGAGCAGTTCTTC.

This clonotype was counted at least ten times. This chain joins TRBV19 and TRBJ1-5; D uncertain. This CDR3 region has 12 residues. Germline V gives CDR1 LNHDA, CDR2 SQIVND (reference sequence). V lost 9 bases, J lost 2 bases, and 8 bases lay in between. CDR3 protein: CASSGGNQPQHF. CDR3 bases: TGTGCCAGCTCTGGTGGCAATCAGCCCCAGCATTTT.

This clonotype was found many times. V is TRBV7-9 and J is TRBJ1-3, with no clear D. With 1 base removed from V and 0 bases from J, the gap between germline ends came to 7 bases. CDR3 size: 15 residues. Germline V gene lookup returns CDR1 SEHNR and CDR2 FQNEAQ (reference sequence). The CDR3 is CASSLGGNSGNTIYF. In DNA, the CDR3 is TGTGCCAGCAGCTTAGGTGGGAACTCTGGAAACACCATATATTTT.

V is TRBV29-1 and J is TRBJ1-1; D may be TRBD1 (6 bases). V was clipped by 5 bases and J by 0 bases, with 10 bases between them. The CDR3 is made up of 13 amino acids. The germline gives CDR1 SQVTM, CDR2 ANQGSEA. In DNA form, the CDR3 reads TGCAGCGTTTGCAGGGGATTGAACACTGAAGCTTTCTTT. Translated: CSVCRGLNTEAFF.

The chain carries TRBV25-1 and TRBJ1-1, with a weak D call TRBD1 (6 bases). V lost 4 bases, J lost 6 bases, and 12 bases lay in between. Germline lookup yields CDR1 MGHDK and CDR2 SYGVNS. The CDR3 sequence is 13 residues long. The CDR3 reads CASSAWGLSEAFF. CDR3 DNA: TGTGCCAGCAGTGCGTGGGGGCTCTCTGAAGCTTTCTTT.

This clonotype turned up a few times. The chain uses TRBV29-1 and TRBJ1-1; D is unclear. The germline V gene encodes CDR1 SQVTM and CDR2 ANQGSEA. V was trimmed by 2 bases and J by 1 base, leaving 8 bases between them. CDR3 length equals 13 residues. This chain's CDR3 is CSVEMFRNTEAFF. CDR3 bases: TGCAGCGTTGAAATGTTCCGGAACACTGAAGCTTTCTTT.

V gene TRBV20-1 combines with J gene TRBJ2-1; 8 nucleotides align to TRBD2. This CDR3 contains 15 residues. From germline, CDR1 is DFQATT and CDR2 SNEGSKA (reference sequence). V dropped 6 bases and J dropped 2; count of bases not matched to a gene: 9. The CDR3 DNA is TGCAGTGCACCCCTCCTAGCGGGCCCCTACAATGAGCAGTTCTTC. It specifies CSAPLLAGPYNEQFF.

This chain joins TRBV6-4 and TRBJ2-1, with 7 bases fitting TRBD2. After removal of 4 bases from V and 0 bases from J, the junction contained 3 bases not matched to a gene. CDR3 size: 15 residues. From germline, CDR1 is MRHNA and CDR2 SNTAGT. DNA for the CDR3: TGTGCCAGCAGTGCTCTAGCGGACTCCTACAATGAGCAGTTCTTC. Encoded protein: CASSALADSYNEQFF.

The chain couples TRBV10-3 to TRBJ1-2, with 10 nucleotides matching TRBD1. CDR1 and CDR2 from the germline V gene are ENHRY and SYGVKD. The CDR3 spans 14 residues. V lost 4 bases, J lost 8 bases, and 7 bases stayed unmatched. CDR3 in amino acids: CAISVETGGWGYTF. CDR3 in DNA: TGTGCCATCAGTGTGGAGACAGGGGGCTGGGGCTACACCTTC.

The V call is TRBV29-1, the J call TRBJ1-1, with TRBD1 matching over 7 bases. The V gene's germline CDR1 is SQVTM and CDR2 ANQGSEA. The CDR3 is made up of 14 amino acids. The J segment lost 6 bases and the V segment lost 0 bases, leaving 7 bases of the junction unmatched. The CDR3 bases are TGCAGCGTTGAAGATCTAGGGGGCCGGCCTGAAGCTTTCTTT. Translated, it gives CSVEDLGGRPEAFF.

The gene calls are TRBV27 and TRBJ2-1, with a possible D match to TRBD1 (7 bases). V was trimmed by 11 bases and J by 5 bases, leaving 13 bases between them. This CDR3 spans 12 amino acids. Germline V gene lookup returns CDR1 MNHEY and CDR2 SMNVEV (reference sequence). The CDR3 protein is CAPRGEHNEQFF. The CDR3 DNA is TGTGCCCCCAGGGGGGAACACAATGAGCAGTTCTTC.

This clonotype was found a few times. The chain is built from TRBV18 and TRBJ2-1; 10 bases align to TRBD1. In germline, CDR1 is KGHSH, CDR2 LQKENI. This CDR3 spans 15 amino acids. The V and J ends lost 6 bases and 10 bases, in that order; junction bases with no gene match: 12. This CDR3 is CASSGRGQGSEEQFF. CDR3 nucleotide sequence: TGTGCCAGCTCCGGGCGGGGACAGGGGTCGGAAGAGCAGTTCTTC.

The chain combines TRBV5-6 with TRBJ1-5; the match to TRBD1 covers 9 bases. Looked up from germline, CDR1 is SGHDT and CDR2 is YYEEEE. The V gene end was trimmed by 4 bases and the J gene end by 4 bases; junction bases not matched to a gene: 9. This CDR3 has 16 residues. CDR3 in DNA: TGTGCCAGCAGCCCCAACAGGGGGCAAAGGAATCAGCCCCAGCATTTT. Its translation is CASSPNRGQRNQPQHF.

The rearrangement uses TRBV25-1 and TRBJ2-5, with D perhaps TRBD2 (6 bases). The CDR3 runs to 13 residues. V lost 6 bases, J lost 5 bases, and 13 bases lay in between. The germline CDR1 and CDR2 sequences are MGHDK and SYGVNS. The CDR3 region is CASRSSGGETQYF. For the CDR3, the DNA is TGTGCCAGCAGAAGTAGCGGTGGGGAGACCCAGTACTTC.

The CDR3, as DNA: TGTGCCAGCAGCTTAGAATGGGGGCCTAACTATGGCTACACCTTC. This codes for CASSLEWGPNYGYTF. This chain links TRBV11-2 with TRBJ1-2, with a tentative D call TRBD1 (6 bases). This CDR3 contains 15 residues. V lost 0 bases, J lost 0 bases, and 8 bases lay in between. In germline, CDR1 is SGHAT, CDR2 FQNNGV.

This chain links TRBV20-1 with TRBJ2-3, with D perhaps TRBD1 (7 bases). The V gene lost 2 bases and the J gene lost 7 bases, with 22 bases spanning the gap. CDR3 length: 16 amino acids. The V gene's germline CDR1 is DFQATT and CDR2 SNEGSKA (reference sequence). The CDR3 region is CSARRVGGTDRNTQYF. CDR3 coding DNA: TGCAGTGCTAGAAGGGTAGGGGGGACAGATAGAAATACGCAGTATTTT.

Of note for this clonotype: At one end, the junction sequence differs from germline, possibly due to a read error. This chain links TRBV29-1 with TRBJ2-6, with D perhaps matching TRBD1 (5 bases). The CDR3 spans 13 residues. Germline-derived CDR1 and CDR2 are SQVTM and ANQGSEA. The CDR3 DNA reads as TGCAGCGTTGAAGGCGGTGGGGCCAACGGCCTGACTTTC. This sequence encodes CSVEGGGANGLTF.

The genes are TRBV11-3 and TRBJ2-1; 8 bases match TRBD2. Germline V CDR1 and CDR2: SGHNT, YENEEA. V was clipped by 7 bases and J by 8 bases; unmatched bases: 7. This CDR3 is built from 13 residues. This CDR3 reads CASIRTSSDEQFF. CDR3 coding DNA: TGTGCCAGCATTCGGACTAGCAGTGATGAGCAGTTCTTC.

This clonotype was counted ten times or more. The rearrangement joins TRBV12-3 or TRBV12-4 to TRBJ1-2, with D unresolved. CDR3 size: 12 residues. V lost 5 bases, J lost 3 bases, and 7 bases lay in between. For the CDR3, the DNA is TGTGCCAGCAGTGGAGGTGACTATGGCTACACCTTC. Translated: CASSGGDYGYTF.

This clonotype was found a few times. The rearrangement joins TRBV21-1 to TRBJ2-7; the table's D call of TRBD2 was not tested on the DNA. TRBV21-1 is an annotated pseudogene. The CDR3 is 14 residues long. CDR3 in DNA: TGTGCCAGCAGCACCCCTCCATGGGACTACGAGCAGTACTTC. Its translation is CASSTPPWDYEQYF.

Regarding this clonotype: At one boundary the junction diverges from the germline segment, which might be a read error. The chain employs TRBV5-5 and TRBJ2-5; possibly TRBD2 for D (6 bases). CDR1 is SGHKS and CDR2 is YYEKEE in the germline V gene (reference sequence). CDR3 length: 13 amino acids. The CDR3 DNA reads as TGTGCCAGCAGATTGGGGGGTTGGGAGACCCAGTACTTC. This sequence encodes CASRLGGWETQYF.

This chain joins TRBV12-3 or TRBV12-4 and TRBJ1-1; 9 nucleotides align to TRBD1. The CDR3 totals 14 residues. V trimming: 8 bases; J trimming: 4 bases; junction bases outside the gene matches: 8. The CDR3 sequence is CASPTRTGATEAFF. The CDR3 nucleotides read TGTGCCAGCCCGACCCGGACAGGGGCCACTGAAGCTTTCTTT.

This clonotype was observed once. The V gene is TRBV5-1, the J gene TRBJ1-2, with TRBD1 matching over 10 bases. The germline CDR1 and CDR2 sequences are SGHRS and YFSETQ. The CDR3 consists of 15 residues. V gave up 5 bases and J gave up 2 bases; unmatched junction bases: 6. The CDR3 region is CASSRGQGGNYGYTF. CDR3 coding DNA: TGCGCCAGCAGTCGTGGACAGGGGGGGAACTATGGCTACACCTTC.

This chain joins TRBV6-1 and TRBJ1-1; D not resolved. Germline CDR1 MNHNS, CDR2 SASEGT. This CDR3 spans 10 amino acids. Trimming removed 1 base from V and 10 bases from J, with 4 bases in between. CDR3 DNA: TGTGCCAGCAGTGAAGGAGTAGCTTTCTTT. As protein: CASSEGVAFF.

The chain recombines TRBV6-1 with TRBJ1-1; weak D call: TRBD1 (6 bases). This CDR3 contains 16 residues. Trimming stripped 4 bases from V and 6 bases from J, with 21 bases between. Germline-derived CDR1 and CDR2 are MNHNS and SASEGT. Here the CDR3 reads CASSAITGRSDPEAFF. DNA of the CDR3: TGTGCCAGCAGTGCAATCACAGGGCGATCGGACCCTGAAGCTTTCTTT.